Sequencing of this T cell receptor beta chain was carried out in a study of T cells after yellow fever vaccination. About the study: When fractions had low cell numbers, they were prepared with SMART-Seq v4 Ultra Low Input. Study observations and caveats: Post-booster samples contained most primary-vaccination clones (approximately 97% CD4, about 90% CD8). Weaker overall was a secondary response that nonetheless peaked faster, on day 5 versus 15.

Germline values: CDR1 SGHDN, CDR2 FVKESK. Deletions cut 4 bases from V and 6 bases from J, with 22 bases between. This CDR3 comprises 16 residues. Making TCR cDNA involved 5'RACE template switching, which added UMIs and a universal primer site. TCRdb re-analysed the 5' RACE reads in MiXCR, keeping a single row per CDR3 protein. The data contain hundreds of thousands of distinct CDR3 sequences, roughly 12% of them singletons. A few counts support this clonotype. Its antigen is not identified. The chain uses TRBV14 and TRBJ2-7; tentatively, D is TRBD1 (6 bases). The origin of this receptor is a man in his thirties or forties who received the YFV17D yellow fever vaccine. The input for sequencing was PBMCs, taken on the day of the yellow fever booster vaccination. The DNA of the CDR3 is TGTGCCAGCAGCCGGTCCGGGACAAGGTTAATAGGCGAGCAGTACTTC. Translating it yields CASSRSGTRLIGEQYF. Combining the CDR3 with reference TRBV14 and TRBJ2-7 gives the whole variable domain EAGVTQFPSHSVIEKGQTVTLRCDPISGHDNLYWYRRVMGKEIKFLLHFVKESKQDESGMPNNRFLAERTGGTYSTLKVQPAELEDSGVYFCASSRSGTRLIGEQYFGPGTRLTVT.